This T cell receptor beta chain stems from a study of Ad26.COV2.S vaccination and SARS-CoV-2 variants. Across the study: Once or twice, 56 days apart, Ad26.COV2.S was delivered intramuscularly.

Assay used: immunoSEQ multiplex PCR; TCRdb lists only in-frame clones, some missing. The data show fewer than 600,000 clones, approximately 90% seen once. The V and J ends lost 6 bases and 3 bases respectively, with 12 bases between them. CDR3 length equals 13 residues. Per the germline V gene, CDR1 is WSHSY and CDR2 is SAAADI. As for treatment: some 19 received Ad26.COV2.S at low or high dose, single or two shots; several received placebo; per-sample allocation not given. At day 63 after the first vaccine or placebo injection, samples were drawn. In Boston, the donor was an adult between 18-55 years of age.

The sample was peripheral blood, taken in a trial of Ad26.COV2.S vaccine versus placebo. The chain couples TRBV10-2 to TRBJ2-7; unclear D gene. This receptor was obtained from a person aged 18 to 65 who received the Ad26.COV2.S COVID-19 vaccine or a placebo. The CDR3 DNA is TGCGCCAGCAGCCCCAGGTTTGGCTACGAGCAGTACTTC. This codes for CASSPRFGYEQYF.